Listed below are T cell receptor beta chains from one sample, sequenced in a study of T cell changes during pregnancy in multiple sclerosis. Sequencing was performed with immunoSEQ multiplex PCR; in TCRdb, only in-frame clones are kept and a portion is missing. The repertoire holds some 17,000 clones, with 84% as singletons. The source was CD8+ T cells from peripheral blood mononuclear cells, collected in the third trimester of pregnancy. Receptors originate from a female donor in good health, enrolled as a control in a pregnancy study. The conserved cysteine and the conserved F or W are not part of the CDR3 here. D genes are given only for firm matches.

d_call	j_call	v_call	cdr3_aa
.	TRBJ2-7	TRBV19	ASSMVGAYEQY
TRBD1	TRBJ2-1	TRBV19	ATDIQGQGGYEQF
.	TRBJ2-3	TRBV2	ARSGLSSTDTQY
TRBD1	TRBJ1-2	TRBV27	ASSLSKDRGYT
TRBD1	TRBJ2-7	TRBV6-6	ASSDGTGAYEQY
TRBD2	TRBJ2-5	TRBV9	ASSDGLAGSRETQY
.	TRBJ1-1	TRBV5-6	ASSLGQGHTEAF
TRBD2	TRBJ2-7	TRBV7-9	ASTSGLVYEQY
.	TRBJ2-1	TRBV11-3	ASSLGAGGNNEQF
.	TRBJ1-5	TRBV15	ATSRGEQPQH
.	TRBJ1-1	TRBV6-5	ASSYSNGGTEAF
.	TRBJ1-5	TRBV27	ASSRRGRNQPQH
.	TRBJ2-7	TRBV9	ASSVGQMSYEQY
.	TRBJ1-6	TRBV7-9	ASSLAARQSNNSPLH
.	TRBJ2-7	TRBV6-5	ASSQRTSLLLEQY
.	TRBJ2-5	TRBV6-5	ASSPAPQETQY
TRBD1	TRBJ2-2	TRBV6-1	ASETGMNTGELF
.	TRBJ2-1	TRBV9	ASSVGYQGNEQF
.	TRBJ1-1	TRBV30	AWSVLGGETEAF
TRBD1	TRBJ2-7	TRBV30	AWSVGGGEQY
TRBD1	TRBJ2-5	TRBV6-1	ASTARQGQKTQY
.	TRBJ1-1	TRBV14	ASSQTSGTEAF
TRBD1	TRBJ1-2	TRBV11-2	ASSWGQGAGYGYT
TRBD1	TRBJ2-7	TRBV2	ASSGTGTYEQY
TRBD2	TRBJ2-1	TRBV2	ASSEALRRGGYNEQF
TRBD1	TRBJ2-1	TRBV7-2	ASSPRDSLYNEQF